This T cell receptor (beta chain) was sequenced in a study of blood T cell repertoires in COVID-19. Study details: Spain, Italy and the United States supplied samples that represented acute and convalescent COVID-19. Sources were T cells, B-cell-depleted T cells, or PBMCs; the material itself was cDNA or gDNA.

In the authors' methods: Researchers report that nucleated cell counts were estimated from reference gene primer amplification. Assay used: immunoSEQ multiplex PCR; TCRdb lists only in-frame clones, some missing. That table supplies the V and J calls and clone size; D and trimming were determined from the DNA. The data show under 350,000 clones, with 83% seen just once and 4.6% held by the top ten. This clone showed up many times. Trimming took 3 bases from V and 3 from J; bases not matched to a gene: 6. The CDR3 contains 15 residues. Looked up from germline, CDR1 is SGHRS and CDR2 is YFSETQ. Sequenced input: peripheral blood. The rearrangement uses TRBV5-1 and TRBJ1-1; 9 bases align to TRBD1. This receptor was obtained from a man aged 55 to 70 who had recovered from COVID-19. CDR3 protein: CASSSGGTGHTEAFF. The CDR3 DNA follows: TGCGCCAGCAGCTCTGGCGGGACAGGGCACACTGAAGCTTTCTTT.